This T cell receptor beta chain is drawn from a study of blood T cell repertoires in COVID-19. The CDR3 consists of 17 residues. V was shortened by 4 bases and J by 2 bases, with 18 bases between the two germline ends. Germline V gene data show CDR1 as SGHNT and CDR2 as YYREEE (reference sequence). Using immunoSEQ multiplex PCR, the repertoire was profiled, and TCRdb retains in-frame clones only, with some absent. Of 200,000 or so clones listed, roughly nine tenths are singletons. V is TRBV5-4 and J is TRBJ1-4; a weak D match, TRBD1 (6 bases). Sequencing was performed on peripheral blood. This TCR was sampled from a man between 35 and 55 years old with active or convalescent COVID-19. CDR3 amino acids: CASSPLGPGATNEKLFF. CDR3 DNA sequence: TGTGCCAGCAGCCCACTAGGGCCAGGGGCTACTAATGAAAAACTGTTTTTT.